The 3 T cell receptor beta chains listed next were all sequenced from one sample in a study of blood T cell repertoires in COVID-19. Here immunoSEQ multiplex PCR was the method, and the copy in TCRdb shows in-frame clones only, minus some. The table records about 200,000 clones, 70% to 90% of them present only once. The sequencing input was peripheral blood. These TCRs come from a woman aged 40 to 50 with acute or convalescent COVID-19.

This chain links TRBV5-6 with TRBJ2-1; TRBD2 agrees at 7 bases. The J segment lost 8 bases and the V segment lost 4 bases, leaving 6 bases of the junction unmatched. CDR1 is SGHDT, CDR2 YYEEEE, per germline. CDR3 length equals 13 residues. CDR3 in DNA: TGTGCCAGCAGCGGGAGGGTTGGCGATGAGCAGTTCTTC. Translation: CASSGRVGDEQFF.

The chain joins TRBV5-1 to TRBJ2-1; 9 nucleotides agree with TRBD2. The CDR3 is 15 amino acids. J gave up 10 bases and V 3 bases, and 11 bases lay outside the gene matches. In germline, CDR1 is SGHRS, CDR2 YFSETQ. The CDR3 reads CASSSGGGAIWEQFF. For the CDR3, the DNA is TGCGCCAGCAGCTCTGGCGGGGGGGCCATCTGGGAGCAGTTCTTC.

This clone was seen a single time. The chain couples TRBV9 to TRBJ2-3; a possible D gene is TRBD2 (6 bases). The V gene's germline CDR1 is SGDLS and CDR2 YYNGEE. The CDR3 is made up of 15 amino acids. V was trimmed by 0 bases and J by 4 bases, leaving 12 bases between them. The CDR3 bases are TGTGCCAGCAGCGTAGCTACGAGGGAGGCAGATACGCAGTATTTT. Its translation is CASSVATREADTQYF.